The entry below describes one T cell receptor beta chain. Its antigen is as yet unknown. This sample was taken from a study of persistence of HIV-infected CD4 T cells. The study's findings and limits: CMV- and Gag-responding cells had lower TCRbeta richness than CD3/CD28-responding cells.

Cells were stimulated nonspecifically with anti-CD3/anti-CD28 magnetic beads. Sorting of responding CD4+ T cells relied on upregulated CD40 ligand together with CD69. Donors had undetectable plasma HIV-1 RNA, under 50 copies/mL, for 4+ years. CD8-depleted PBMCs were stimulated about 17 hours with anti-CD28/CD49d costimulation, CD40-blocking antibody and enfuvirtide. This was the immunoSEQ version 4 assay in survey mode. The protocol was immunoSEQ multiplex PCR, while the TCRdb copy is restricted to in-frame clones and leaves out a portion. The sample shows 35,000 to 40,000 clones, approximately 90% of them seen only once. Source: CD4+ T cells sorted from PBMCs after roughly 18-hour stimulation, taken from a patient who received antiretroviral therapy. This sequence originates from an adult man with HIV who was CMV-seropositive.

CDR3 loop: CSVRPGHANYGYTF. DNA for the CDR3: TGCAGCGTGAGACCGGGACACGCTAACTATGGCTACACCTTC. The chain links TRBV29-1 to TRBJ1-2; D is possibly TRBD1 (6 bases). This CDR3 is built from 14 residues. With 6 bases removed from V and 0 bases from J, the gap between germline ends came to 14 bases. The V gene's germline CDR1 is SQVTM and CDR2 ANQGSEA.